Listed below are T cell receptor beta chains from one sample, sequenced in a study of blood T cell repertoires in COVID-19. Sequencing used immunoSEQ multiplex PCR; TCRdb keeps in-frame clones, though not all of them. Here the sample spans 100,000 to 150,000 clones, around nine tenths being singletons. Sequenced input: peripheral blood. Receptors originate from a woman of 80 years or more with acute or convalescent COVID-19. Each CDR3 is given with its conserved first and last residue. A D gene is named only where the DNA matches it firmly. The size field is filled for only some rows; it gives once, few, many or a size class.

j_gene,v_gene,d_gene,len,abundance,CDR3nt,CDR3aa
TRBJ2-7,TRBV5-6,TRBD1,13,once,TGTGCCAGCAGCACGACAGGGAACCACGAGCAGTACTTC,CASSTTGNHEQYF
TRBJ2-3,TRBV6-2/TRBV6-3,TRBD2,16,once,TGTGCCAGCAGTTCCCACGGGGGGGCTAACACAGATACGCAGTATTTT,CASSSHGGANTDTQYF
TRBJ2-5,TRBV19,NA,15,once,TGTGCCAGTAGTATAGGGCAGGGGATCGGAGAGACCCAGTACTTC,CASSIGQGIGETQYF
TRBJ1-5,TRBV19,TRBD1,17,once,TGTGCCAGTACCGGGACAGGGGGCTTGTTGCTGAATCAGCCCCAGCATTTT,CASTGTGGLLLNQPQHF
TRBJ1-2,TRBV7-2,TRBD1,17,NA,TGTGCCAGCAGCTTAGACAGCGGTGGACAGGGGGGTCAGGGCTACACCTTC,CASSLDSGGQGGQGYTF
TRBJ2-3,TRBV9,NA,15,NA,TGTGCCAGCAGCCCCTTGGAGGGGAGCACAGATACGCAGTATTTT,CASSPLEGSTDTQYF
TRBJ1-6,TRBV6-5,TRBD1,13,NA,TGTGCCAGCAATCCAGGGGGCCGGTCACCCCTCCACTTT,CASNPGGRSPLHF
TRBJ1-4,TRBV13,NA,13,NA,TGTGCCAGCAGCTCGCAGGGCAATGAAAAACTGTTTTTT,CASSSQGNEKLFF
TRBJ2-5,TRBV3-1/TRBV3-2,NA,15,NA,TGTGCCAGCAGCCAAAGGAGGGGGGGAGGGGAGACCCAGTACTTC,CASSQRRGGGETQYF
TRBJ1-1,TRBV12-3/TRBV12-4,NA,13,NA,TGTGCCAGCAGCAGACTTAGGGCAGGGGAAGCTTTCTTT,CASSRLRAGEAFF
TRBJ1-1,TRBV27,NA,16,NA,TGTGCCAGCCCTTCGCCCGAGGCAGCGATTCGGACTGAAGCTTTCTTT,CASPSPEAAIRTEAFF
TRBJ1-6,TRBV2,NA,13,NA,TGTGCCAGCAGCAGGGGCGTCGATTCACCCCTCCACTTT,CASSRGVDSPLHF
TRBJ1-1,TRBV28,NA,15,NA,TGTGCCAGCAGTTTATCTCATAGGGGATGGACTGAAGCTTTCTTT,CASSLSHRGWTEAFF
TRBJ1-2,TRBV3-1/TRBV3-2,NA,15,once,TGTGCCAGCAGCCAGTCGTGGGGGGAGATTTATGGCTACACCTTC,CASSQSWGEIYGYTF
TRBJ2-1,TRBV9,NA,15,NA,TGTGCCAGCAGCGTAGTCACAGATGCTTACAATGAGCAGTTCTTC,CASSVVTDAYNEQFF
TRBJ2-1,TRBV10-1,TRBD2,15,NA,TGCGCCAGCAGTGAGGCTAGCGGGAATTACAATGAGCAGTTCTTC,CASSEASGNYNEQFF
TRBJ2-5,TRBV5-1,TRBD1,14,few,TGCGCCAGCAGCGGGGGACAGGGAGGGGAGACCCAGTACTTC,CASSGGQGGETQYF
TRBJ1-1,TRBV28,NA,14,NA,TGTGCCAGCAGTTTATATAAAGGGGGCACTGAAGCTTTCTTT,CASSLYKGGTEAFF
TRBJ2-1,TRBV7-9,NA,16,NA,TGTGCCAGCAGCCCACGTCGGGGGGCAGCCTACAATGAGCAGTTCTTC,CASSPRRGAAYNEQFF
TRBJ2-7,TRBV19,NA,15,NA,TGTGCCAGTAGCCACGGACTATCCGACACCTACGAGCAGTACTTC,CASSHGLSDTYEQYF
TRBJ2-1,TRBV25-1,NA,13,NA,TGTGCCAGCCGGGGAGGGGGGGCGCCTGAGCAGTTCTTC,CASRGGGAPEQFF
TRBJ2-5,TRBV3-1/TRBV3-2,NA,15,few,TGTGCCAGCAGCCAAGAAAACAGGAGACAAGAGACCCAGTACTTC,CASSQENRRQETQYF